This TCR beta chain was captured by sequencing in a study of CD8 T cells in ankylosing spondylitis. Study results and caveats: Reports say disease-linked clones showed up significantly more in matched ankylosing spondylitis synovial fluid. Typical of ankylosing spondylitis blood, it appeared, was a TCR beta motif of seven to nine highly homologous variants. There were earlier reports of some motif variants in reactive arthritis synovial fluid and blood.

Remarks on this clonotype: Its antigen is as yet unknown.

In TCRdb, the 5' RACE reads were re-called with MiXCR into one record per CDR3 protein. The data show approximately 140,000 distinct CDR3 sequences, approximately 10% seen once. Sample: blood, either unsorted or a sorted T cell fraction (not recorded which). This clonotype was sampled from a male donor with ankylosing spondylitis or in good health (not recorded which).

The CDR3 DNA sequence: TGCGCCAGCAGCCAGGAGGCGGTTGTCGGCACCGGGGAGCTGTTTTTT. The encoded protein is CASSQEAVVGTGELFF. The rearrangement links TRBV4-1 to TRBJ2-2; a possible D gene is TRBD2 (5 bases). CDR1 is MGHRA and CDR2 is YSYEKL in the germline V gene. CDR3 length: 16 amino acids. Trimming shortened V by 3 bases and J by 4 bases, and 15 bases separated the two germline ends.